The 32 T cell receptor beta chains in this list originate from one sample, sequenced in a study of early T cells in non-severe SARS-CoV-2 infection. In TCRdb, the 5' RACE reads were re-called with MiXCR into one record per CDR3 protein. The table has tens of thousands of distinct CDR3 sequences, 20% to 25% seen once. The sample here was whole blood, taken at baseline. Source of these receptors: an adult who was a healthcare worker with PCR-confirmed SARS-CoV-2 infection or an uninfected control (not recorded which).

The genes are TRBV4-1 and TRBJ2-5; tentative D call: TRBD1 (6 bases). V dropped 3 bases and J dropped 5 bases, with 19 bases sitting between them. CDR1 is MGHRA, CDR2 YSYEKL, per germline. The CDR3 extends over 16 amino acids. In nucleotides, the CDR3 is TGCGCCAGCAGCCAGGATTTGGCCCTTGGGGGCGAGACCCAGTACTTC. Amino acids: CASSQDLALGGETQYF.

This clonotype was found a few times. The rearrangement joins TRBV2 to TRBJ1-3; D perhaps matches TRBD1 (5 bases). The V end was cut by 5 bases, the J end by 4 bases, with 9 bases between. This CDR3 is 13 amino acids long. Looked up from germline, CDR1 is SNHLY and CDR2 is FYNNEI. The CDR3 sequence is CASSRQPGNTIYF. The CDR3 region has the DNA TGTGCCAGCAGTCGACAGCCAGGAAACACCATATATTTT.

This clonotype was recorded a few times. The CDR3 sequence is CASSRDRGYNEQFF. The CDR3, as DNA: TGTGCCAGCAGTAGGGACAGGGGCTACAATGAGCAGTTCTTC. The chain recombines TRBV7-2 with TRBJ2-1, with 10 nucleotides matching TRBD1. With 6 bases clipped from V and 3 bases from J, the junction kept 2 bases outside the gene matches. Germline CDR1 reads SGHTA; CDR2 reads FQGNSA. The CDR3 totals 14 residues.

This clonotype was found a few times. The rearrangement joins TRBV18 to TRBJ2-7; TRBD1 matches at 11 bases. The V segment lost 4 bases and the J segment 5 bases; nucleotides outside the gene matches: 4. Germline V gives CDR1 KGHSH, CDR2 LQKENI. There are 14 residues in the CDR3. The CDR3 sequence: CASSLGQGADEQYF. DNA of the CDR3: TGTGCCAGCTCACTCGGACAGGGGGCTGACGAGCAGTACTTC.

Details on this clonotype: A much larger clone sits a single nucleotide away, making a read error possible. V gene TRBV12-3 or TRBV12-4 combines with J gene TRBJ1-2; no clear D gene. Trimming removed 3 bases at V and 0 bases at J, with 5 bases between. CDR3 length: 13 residues. The CDR3 bases are TGTGCCAGCAGTTTTGGGCCTAACTATGGCTACACCTTC. Amino acids: CASSFGPNYGYTF.

The DNA for the CDR3 is TGTGCCAGCAGAGGACAGGGAGGGTACGAGCAGTACTTC. As protein: CASRGQGGYEQYF. The V gene is TRBV7-6, the J gene TRBJ2-7, with TRBD1 as a possible D gene (8 bases). The V end lost 6 bases, the J end lost 4 bases, and 13 bases lay between the germline ends. This CDR3 region has 13 residues. The germline V gene encodes CDR1 SGHVS and CDR2 FNYEAQ.

The J gene is TRBJ2-1, the V gene TRBV7-9; 8 bases line up with TRBD1. The germline gives CDR1 SEHNR, CDR2 FQNEAQ (reference sequence). The CDR3 contains 17 residues. V trimming: 1 base; J trimming: 8 bases; junction bases outside the gene matches: 13. In DNA, the CDR3 is TGTGCCAGCAGCTTAGGCAGGAGAGGACAGGGAGGCGATGAGCAGTTCTTC. Amino acid sequence: CASSLGRRGQGGDEQFF.

The V gene is TRBV4-1, the J gene TRBJ1-6; tentative D call: TRBD1 (5 bases). The length of the CDR3 is 17 residues. CDR1 and CDR2 from the germline V gene are MGHRA and YSYEKL. Trimming left V 0 bases short and J 7 bases short, with 16 bases between. The CDR3 region is CASSQEGLPGRNSPLHF. The CDR3 DNA reads as TGCGCCAGCAGCCAAGAGGGGCTGCCGGGGCGAAATTCACCCCTCCACTTT.

The V gene is TRBV29-1, the J gene TRBJ2-3; the D is unclear. V was trimmed by 4 bases and J by 0 bases, leaving 8 bases between them. The CDR3 extends over 13 amino acids. In germline, CDR1 is SQVTM, CDR2 ANQGSEA. Written as DNA, the CDR3 is TGCAGCGTTGTTATTGGTAGCACAGATACGCAGTATTTT. Its protein product is CSVVIGSTDTQYF.

The J gene is TRBJ2-1, the V gene TRBV29-1; D call uncertain. V was shortened by 8 bases and J by 8 bases, with 13 bases between the two germline ends. The length of the CDR3 is 11 residues. Germline V gives CDR1 SQVTM, CDR2 ANQGSEA. CDR3 region: CSSFLVDEQFF. Written as DNA, the CDR3 is TGCAGCTCTTTCCTCGTGGATGAGCAGTTCTTC.

This clonotype was picked up a small number of times. The V call is TRBV30, the J call TRBJ1-3, with D tentatively TRBD1 (5 bases). The V and J ends lost 4 bases and 2 bases respectively, with 15 bases between them. Germline loops: CDR1 GTSNPN, CDR2 SVGIG (reference sequence). CDR3 length equals 15 residues. The CDR3 bases are TGTGCCTGGAAGGGGCGTGTGGAGACTGGAAACACCATATATTTT. This gives the protein CAWKGRVETGNTIYF.

V usage is TRBV7-9 and J usage is TRBJ1-1; possibly TRBD1 for D (5 bases). This CDR3 has 16 residues. The V and J ends lost 6 bases and 4 bases respectively, with 21 bases between them. The V gene's germline CDR1 is SEHNR and CDR2 FQNEAQ (reference sequence). CDR3 sequence reads: CASSSPGRMGGTEAFF. Here the CDR3 DNA reads TGTGCCAGCAGTTCTCCGGGACGTATGGGGGGCACTGAAGCTTTCTTT.

The chain is built from TRBV29-1 and TRBJ1-1; D is possibly TRBD1 (5 bases). From germline, CDR1 is SQVTM and CDR2 ANQGSEA. CDR3 length equals 13 residues. V lost 6 bases to trimming and J lost 3 bases, with 14 bases between them. The CDR3 nucleotides read TGCAGCGTGCGAGGCTTGGGGGACACTGAAGCTTTCTTT. Translated, it gives CSVRGLGDTEAFF.

There are a few counts of this clonotype. The chain uses TRBV13 and TRBJ1-6; D not certain. Looked up from germline, CDR1 is PRHDT and CDR2 is FYEKMQ (reference sequence). The CDR3 spans 11 residues. The V and J ends lost 1 base and 13 bases respectively, with 5 bases between them. In DNA, the CDR3 is TGTGCCAGCAGCTTAGAAGGTCCCCTCCACTTT. Translated: CASSLEGPLHF.

The J gene is TRBJ2-5, the V gene TRBV2; D gene uncertain. Trimming cost V 8 bases and J 3 bases, with 19 bases left between them. The CDR3 is made up of 15 amino acids. Germline assignment: CDR1 SNHLY and CDR2 FYNNEI. In nucleotides, the CDR3 is TGTGCCAGCTCACTCCTCGCCAGGCAAGAAGAGACCCAGTACTTC. It is translated as CASSLLARQEETQYF.

This sequence joins TRBV4-1 and TRBJ1-6; D is possibly TRBD1 (5 bases). Germline CDR1 MGHRA, CDR2 YSYEKL. The CDR3 has 15 amino acids. The V end lost 4 bases, the J end lost 5 bases, and 12 bases lay between the germline ends. CDR3 DNA: TGCGCCAGCAGCCTCTTAGGGGTGGATAATTCACCCCTCCACTTT. It codes for CASSLLGVDNSPLHF.

This clonotype was counted at least ten times. The J gene is TRBJ1-2, the V gene TRBV20-1; D is perhaps TRBD1 (5 bases). This CDR3 has 14 residues. Per the germline V gene, CDR1 is DFQATT and CDR2 is SNEGSKA (reference sequence). Trimming removed 0 bases from V and 4 bases from J, with 12 bases in between. CDR3 residues: CSARDVGEAYGYTF. In nucleotides, the CDR3 is TGCAGTGCTAGAGATGTAGGGGAGGCCTATGGCTACACCTTC.

The rearrangement uses TRBV27 and TRBJ2-3, with D unclear. There are 12 residues in the CDR3. V lost 6 bases to trimming and J lost 5 bases, with 9 bases between them. Germline V gene data show CDR1 as MNHEY and CDR2 as SMNVEV (reference sequence). Here the CDR3 DNA reads TGTGCCAGCAGCCAGCTAGGAGATACGCAGTATTTT. This codes for CASSQLGDTQYF.

This clonotype occurred a few times. This sequence joins TRBV3-1 and TRBJ1-2; the D is unclear. Trimming pared 0 bases from V and 8 bases from J, leaving 19 bases between. The CDR3 spans 16 residues. The germline CDR1 and CDR2 sequences are LGHDT and YNNKEL (reference sequence). The CDR3 reads CASSQDLTAIIGGYTF. The CDR3 coding sequence is TGTGCCAGCAGCCAAGATTTGACGGCGATTATAGGAGGCTACACCTTC.

The rearrangement uses TRBV6-1 and TRBJ2-1; D remains ambiguous. V lost 3 bases and J 12 bases, leaving 12 bases between the germline ends. The germline V gene has CDR1 MNHNS and CDR2 SASEGT. The CDR3 runs 12 residues. CDR3 bases: TGTGCCAGCAGTGATCCCCAAGAATCGCAGTTCTTC. Amino acid sequence: CASSDPQESQFF.

This clonotype was detected ten times or more. This sequence joins TRBV18 and TRBJ1-1, with D unresolved. The CDR3 is 13 amino acids. Germline assignment: CDR1 KGHSH and CDR2 LQKENI. V lost 2 bases and J 0 bases, leaving 4 bases between the germline ends. For the CDR3, the DNA is TGTGCCAGCTCACCAGGGATGAACACTGAAGCTTTCTTT. Translating gives CASSPGMNTEAFF.

This clonotype was recorded many times. The gene calls are TRBV20-1 and TRBJ2-1; possibly TRBD1 for D (6 bases). Germline V CDR1 and CDR2: DFQATT, SNEGSKA (reference sequence). This CDR3 has 14 residues. V lost 0 bases and J 8 bases, leaving 14 bases between the germline ends. The CDR3 spells CSAREHTGLHEQFF. CDR3 in DNA: TGCAGTGCTAGAGAGCACACAGGGTTACATGAGCAGTTCTTC.

The table lists this clonotype with many counts. The chain couples TRBV12-3 or TRBV12-4 to TRBJ2-5; 9 bases are shared with TRBD1. The CDR3 is made up of 14 amino acids. V shed 4 bases, J shed 8 bases, and the junction held 8 bases outside the gene matches. The CDR3 bases are TGTGCCAGCAGTTGGACGGGACAGGGTGAAACCCAGTACTTC. It specifies CASSWTGQGETQYF.

This clonotype was detected only a few times. The genes are TRBV19 and TRBJ1-2, with a weak D call TRBD1 (5 bases). V shed 9 bases and J shed 4 bases, with 15 bases lying between them. Looked up from germline, CDR1 is LNHDA and CDR2 is SQIVND (reference sequence). The CDR3 loop spans 13 amino acids. CDR3 DNA sequence: TGTGCCAGCCTGGGACCGAGCATCTATGGCTACACCTTC. Translated: CASLGPSIYGYTF.

This clonotype turned up a few times. The V gene is TRBV7-9, the J gene TRBJ1-6; maybe TRBD1 (6 bases). The germline V gene has CDR1 SEHNR and CDR2 FQNEAQ (reference sequence). V lost 6 bases and J 6 bases, leaving 12 bases between the germline ends. The CDR3 has 14 residues. CDR3 DNA: TGTGCCAGCAGACCTGACAGGATTAATTCACCCCTCCACTTT. Protein product: CASRPDRINSPLHF.

The J gene is TRBJ2-3, the V gene TRBV4-1, with 10 bases matching TRBD1. The CDR3 totals 18 residues. Germline-derived CDR1 and CDR2 are MGHRA and YSYEKL. The V and J ends lost 1 base and 7 bases, in that order; junction bases with no gene match: 14. CDR3 DNA: TGCGCCAGCAGCCAAGGCTTCGTTAGGACAGGGGGATTGAATACGCAGTATTTT. It translates to CASSQGFVRTGGLNTQYF.

The gene calls are TRBV20-1 and TRBJ1-6; the match to TRBD1 covers 7 bases. The CDR3 has 13 residues. V shed 6 bases, J shed 6 bases, and the junction held 5 bases outside the gene matches. Germline values: CDR1 DFQATT, CDR2 SNEGSKA (reference sequence). The CDR3 reads CSATTGSNSPLHF. The CDR3 DNA reads TGCAGTGCCACGACAGGGTCTAATTCACCCCTCCACTTT.

The chain employs TRBV9 and TRBJ2-1, with D possibly matching TRBD2 (6 bases). The germline V and J ends were trimmed by 0 bases and 0 bases, with 13 bases remaining between them. CDR1 is SGDLS, CDR2 YYNGEE, per germline. The CDR3 extends over 17 amino acids. The CDR3 DNA is TGTGCCAGCAGCGTAGCCCCGGCGGGGAGCTCCTACAATGAGCAGTTCTTC. Protein: CASSVAPAGSSYNEQFF.

This chain links TRBV12-3 or TRBV12-4 with TRBJ2-3; a possible D gene is TRBD2 (6 bases). V was cut by 2 bases and J by 2 bases, with 11 bases left in between. The CDR3 covers 15 residues. In nucleotides, the CDR3 is TGTGCCAGCAGTTTATCGGGGGAGTACACAGATACGCAGTATTTT. Translated, it gives CASSLSGEYTDTQYF.

This clonotype was seen a few times. The rearrangement links TRBV10-2 to TRBJ2-1; possible D gene TRBD2, 7 bases. The CDR3 contains 16 residues. V shed 3 bases and J shed 0 bases, with 12 bases lying between them. Germline V gives CDR1 WSHSY, CDR2 SAAADI. The CDR3 DNA sequence: TGCGCCAGCAGTGAAAGGGGGGGCTACTCCTACAATGAGCAGTTCTTC. Translating gives CASSERGGYSYNEQFF.

This clonotype was counted only a few times. The CDR3 here is CASSEPTGENTEAFF. CDR3 DNA: TGTGCCAGCAGTGAGCCGACAGGGGAAAACACTGAAGCTTTCTTT. V usage is TRBV2 and J usage is TRBJ1-1; TRBD1 agrees at 8 bases. The CDR3 is 15 residues long. The J segment lost 2 bases and the V segment lost 3 bases, leaving 5 bases of the junction unmatched. The V gene's germline CDR1 is SNHLY and CDR2 FYNNEI.

This clonotype has a handful of counts. The V and J genes are TRBV5-1 and TRBJ2-7, with D possibly being TRBD2 (6 bases). The CDR3 has 13 amino acids. Trimming removed 4 bases from V and 2 bases from J, with 10 bases in between. The germline gives CDR1 SGHRS, CDR2 YFSETQ. CDR3 residues: CASSIAEAYEQYF. The CDR3 DNA sequence: TGCGCCAGCAGCATAGCGGAAGCCTACGAGCAGTACTTC.